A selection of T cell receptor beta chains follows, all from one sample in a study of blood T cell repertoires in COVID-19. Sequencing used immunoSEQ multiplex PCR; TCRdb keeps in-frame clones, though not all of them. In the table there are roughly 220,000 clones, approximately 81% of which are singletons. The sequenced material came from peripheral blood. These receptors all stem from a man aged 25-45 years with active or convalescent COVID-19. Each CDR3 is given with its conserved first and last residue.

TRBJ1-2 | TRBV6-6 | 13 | CASSPTGDYGYTF
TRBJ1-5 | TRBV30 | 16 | CAWSVPVGGTPLPQHF
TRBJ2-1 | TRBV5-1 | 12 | CASSLVRLEQFF
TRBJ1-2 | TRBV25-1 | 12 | CASTQGGLGYTF
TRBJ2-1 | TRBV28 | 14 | CASRPTRPGHEQFF
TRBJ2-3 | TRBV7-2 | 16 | CASSSSGGAPADTQYF
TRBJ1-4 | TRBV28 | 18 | CASSFLPTGGATNEKLFF
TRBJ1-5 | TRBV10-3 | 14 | CAISHEQGNQPQHF
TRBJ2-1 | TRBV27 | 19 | CASSSIGTVSGLSYNEQFF
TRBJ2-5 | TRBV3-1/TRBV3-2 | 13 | CASHDGVKETQYF